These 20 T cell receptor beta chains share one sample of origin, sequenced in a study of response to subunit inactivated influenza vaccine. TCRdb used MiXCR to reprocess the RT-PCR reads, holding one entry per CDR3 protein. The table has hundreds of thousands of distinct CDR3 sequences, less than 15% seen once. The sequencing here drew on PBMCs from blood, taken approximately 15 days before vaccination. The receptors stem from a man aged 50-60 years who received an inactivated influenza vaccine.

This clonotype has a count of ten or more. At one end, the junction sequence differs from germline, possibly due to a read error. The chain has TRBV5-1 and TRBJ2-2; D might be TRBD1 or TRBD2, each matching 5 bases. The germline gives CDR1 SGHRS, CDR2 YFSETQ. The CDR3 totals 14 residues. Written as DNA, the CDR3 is TGTGCCAGCAGCTTAGCGCTGGGGGCCGGGGAGCTGTTTTTT. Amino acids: CASSLALGAGELFF.

CDR3 coding DNA: TGCGCCAGCAGCCAGACGACGGGTCAGGGTGGTGGCTACACCTTC. Its protein product is CASSQTTGQGGGYTF. This chain connects TRBV4-3 to TRBJ1-2; possibly TRBD1 for D (5 bases). Germline V lookup: CDR1 LGHNA, CDR2 YSLEER. The CDR3 covers 15 residues. Trimming took 3 bases from V and 7 from J, leaving 18 bases between them.

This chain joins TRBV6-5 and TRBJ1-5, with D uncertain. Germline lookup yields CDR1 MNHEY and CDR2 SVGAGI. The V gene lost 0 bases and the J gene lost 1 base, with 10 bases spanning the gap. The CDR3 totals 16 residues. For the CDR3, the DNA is TGTGCCAGCAGTTACTCGAAACGGACCAGCAATCAGCCCCAGCATTTT. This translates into CASSYSKRTSNQPQHF.

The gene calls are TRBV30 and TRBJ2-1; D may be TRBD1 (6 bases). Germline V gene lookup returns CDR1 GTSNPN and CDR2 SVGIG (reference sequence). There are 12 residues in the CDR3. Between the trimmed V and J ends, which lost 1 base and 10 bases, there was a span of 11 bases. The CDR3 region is CAWSAQGQEQFF. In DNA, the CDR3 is TGTGCCTGGAGTGCCCAGGGGCAGGAGCAGTTCTTC.

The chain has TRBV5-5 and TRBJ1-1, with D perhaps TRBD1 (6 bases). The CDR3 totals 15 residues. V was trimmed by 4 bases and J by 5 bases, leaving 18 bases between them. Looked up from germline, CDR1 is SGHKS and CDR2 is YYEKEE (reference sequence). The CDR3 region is CASSATGSGVTEAFF. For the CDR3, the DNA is TGTGCCAGCAGCGCTACAGGGTCGGGAGTAACTGAAGCTTTCTTT.

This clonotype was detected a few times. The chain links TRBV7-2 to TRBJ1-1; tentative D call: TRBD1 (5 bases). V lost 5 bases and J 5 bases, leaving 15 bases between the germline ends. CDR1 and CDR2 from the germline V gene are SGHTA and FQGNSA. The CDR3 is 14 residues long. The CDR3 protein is CASSRRVKGTEAFF. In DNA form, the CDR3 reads TGTGCCAGCAGCCGCAGGGTGAAGGGTACTGAAGCTTTCTTT.

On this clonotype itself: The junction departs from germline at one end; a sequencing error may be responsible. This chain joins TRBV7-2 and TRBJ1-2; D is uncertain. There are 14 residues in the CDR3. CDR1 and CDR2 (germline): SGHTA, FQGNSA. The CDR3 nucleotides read TGTGCCAGCAGCTTATTACCTACTAACTATGACTACACCTTC. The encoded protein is CASSLLPTNYDYTF.

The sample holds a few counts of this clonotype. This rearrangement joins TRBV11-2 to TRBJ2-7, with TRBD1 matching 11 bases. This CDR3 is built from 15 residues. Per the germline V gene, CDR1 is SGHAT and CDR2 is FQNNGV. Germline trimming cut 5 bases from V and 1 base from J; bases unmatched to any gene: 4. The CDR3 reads CASSHGTGGSYEQYF. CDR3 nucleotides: TGTGCCAGCAGCCACGGGACAGGGGGATCCTACGAGCAGTACTTC. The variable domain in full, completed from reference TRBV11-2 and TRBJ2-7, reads EAGVAQSPRYKIIEKRQSVAFWCNPISGHATLYWYQQILGQGPKLLIQFQNNGVVDDSQLPKDRFSAERLKGVDSTLKIQPAKLEDSAVYLCASSHGTGGSYEQYFGPGTRLTVT.

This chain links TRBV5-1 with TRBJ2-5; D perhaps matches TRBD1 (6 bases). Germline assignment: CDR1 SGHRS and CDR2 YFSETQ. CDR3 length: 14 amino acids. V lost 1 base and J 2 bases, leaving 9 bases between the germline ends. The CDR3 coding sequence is TGCGCCAGCAGCTTGACAGGGAAACAAGAGACCCAGTACTTC. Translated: CASSLTGKQETQYF. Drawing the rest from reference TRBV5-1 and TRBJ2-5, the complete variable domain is KAGVTQTPRYLIKTRGQQVTLSCSPISGHRSVSWYQQTPGQGLQFLFEYFSETQRNKGNFPGRFSGRQFSNSRSEMNVSTLELGDSALYLCASSLTGKQETQYFGPGTRLLVL.

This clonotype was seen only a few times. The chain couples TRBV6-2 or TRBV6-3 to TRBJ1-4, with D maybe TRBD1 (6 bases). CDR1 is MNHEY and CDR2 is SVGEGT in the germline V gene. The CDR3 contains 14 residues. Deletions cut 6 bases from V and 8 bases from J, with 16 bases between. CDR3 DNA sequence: TGTGCCAGCAGGAAGAGGGGGAGACGGGAAAAACTGTTTTTT. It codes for CASRKRGRREKLFF.

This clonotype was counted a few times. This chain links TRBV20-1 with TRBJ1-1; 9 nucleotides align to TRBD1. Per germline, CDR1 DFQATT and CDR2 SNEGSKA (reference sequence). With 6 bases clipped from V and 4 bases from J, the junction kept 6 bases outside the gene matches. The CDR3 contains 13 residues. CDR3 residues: CSAPTGGSTEAFF. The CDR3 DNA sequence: TGCAGTGCCCCGACAGGGGGAAGCACTGAAGCTTTCTTT.

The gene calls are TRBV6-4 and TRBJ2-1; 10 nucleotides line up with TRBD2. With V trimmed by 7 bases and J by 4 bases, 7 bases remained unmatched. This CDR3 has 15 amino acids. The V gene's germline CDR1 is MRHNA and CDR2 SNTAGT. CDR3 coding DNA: TGTGCCAGCAATCCCGAGACTAGCGGGTACAATGAGCAGTTCTTC. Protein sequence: CASNPETSGYNEQFF.

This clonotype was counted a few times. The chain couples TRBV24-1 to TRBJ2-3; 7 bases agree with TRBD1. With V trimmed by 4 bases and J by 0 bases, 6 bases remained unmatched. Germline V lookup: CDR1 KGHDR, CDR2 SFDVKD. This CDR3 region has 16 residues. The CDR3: CATSETGTASTDTQYF. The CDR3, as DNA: TGTGCCACCAGTGAAACCGGGACAGCTAGCACAGATACGCAGTATTTT.

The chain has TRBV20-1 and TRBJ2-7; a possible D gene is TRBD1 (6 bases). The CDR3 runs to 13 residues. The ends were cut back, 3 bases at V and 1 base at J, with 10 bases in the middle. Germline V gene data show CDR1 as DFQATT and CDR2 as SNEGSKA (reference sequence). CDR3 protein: CSASRTGSYEQYF. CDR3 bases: TGCAGTGCTAGTCGAACAGGGTCCTACGAGCAGTACTTC.

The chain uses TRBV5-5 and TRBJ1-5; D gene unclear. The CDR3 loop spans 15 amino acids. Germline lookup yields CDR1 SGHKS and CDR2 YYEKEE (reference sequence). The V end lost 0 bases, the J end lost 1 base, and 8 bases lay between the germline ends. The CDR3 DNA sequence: TGTGCCAGCAGCTTGGGCCCCCGGAGCAATCAGCCCCAGCATTTT. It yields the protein CASSLGPRSNQPQHF.

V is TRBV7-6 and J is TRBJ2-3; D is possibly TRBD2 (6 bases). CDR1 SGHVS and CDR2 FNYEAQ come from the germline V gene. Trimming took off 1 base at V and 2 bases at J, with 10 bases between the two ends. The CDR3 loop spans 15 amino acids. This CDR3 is CASSLVMDYTDTQYF. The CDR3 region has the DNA TGTGCCAGCAGCTTAGTGATGGACTACACAGATACGCAGTATTTT. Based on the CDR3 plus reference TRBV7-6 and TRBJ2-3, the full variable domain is GAGVSQSPRYKVTKRGQDVALRCDPISGHVSLYWYRQALGQGPEFLTYFNYEAQQDKSGLPNDRFSAERPEGSISTLTIQRTEQRDSAMYRCASSLVMDYTDTQYFGPGTRLTVL.

The CDR3 coding sequence is TGCAGTGCTAGTCGGCGGGGGGGTAAAGAGACCCAGTACTTC. Amino acids: CSASRRGGKETQYF. The V gene is TRBV20-1, the J gene TRBJ2-5, with 9 bases that match TRBD2. CDR1 and CDR2 (germline): DFQATT, SNEGSKA (reference sequence). Trimming removed 3 bases from V and 3 bases from J; junction bases left unmatched: 5. The CDR3 consists of 14 residues.

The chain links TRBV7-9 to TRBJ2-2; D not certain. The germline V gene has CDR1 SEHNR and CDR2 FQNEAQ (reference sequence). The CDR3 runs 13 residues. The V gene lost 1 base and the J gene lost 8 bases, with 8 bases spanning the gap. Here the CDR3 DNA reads TGTGCCAGCAGCTTAGACGCCAGGGGGGAGCTGTTTTTT. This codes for CASSLDARGELFF.

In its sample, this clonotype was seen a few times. The CDR3 protein is CATSTEGAATQYF. CDR3 bases: TGTGCCACCAGCACGGAGGGAGCAGCGACCCAGTACTTC. The gene calls are TRBV15 and TRBJ2-5; D might be TRBD2 (6 bases). The CDR3 length is 13 residues. The ends were cut back, 4 bases at V and 7 bases at J, with 13 bases in the middle. In germline, CDR1 is LNHNV, CDR2 YYDKDF (reference sequence).

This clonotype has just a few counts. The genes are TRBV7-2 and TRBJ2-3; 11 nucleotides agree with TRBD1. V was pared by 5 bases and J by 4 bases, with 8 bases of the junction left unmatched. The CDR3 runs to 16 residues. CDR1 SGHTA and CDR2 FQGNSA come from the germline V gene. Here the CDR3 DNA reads TGTGCCAGCAGCCAAAGGAGGGACAGGGGGGCAGATACGCAGTATTTT. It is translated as CASSQRRDRGADTQYF. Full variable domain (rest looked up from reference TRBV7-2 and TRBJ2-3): GAGVSQSPSNKVTEKGKDVELRCDPISGHTALYWYRQSLGQGLEFLIYFQGNSAPDKSGLPSDRFSAERTGGSVSTLTIQRTQQEDSAVYLCASSQRRDRGADTQYFGPGTRLTVL.